The T cell receptor (beta chain) under discussion was sequenced for a study of response to subunit inactivated influenza vaccine. Study results and limitations: Researchers suggested that each seasonal influenza vaccination recruits few new T cells.

This clonotype was seen only a few times. The antigen remains unidentified. TCRdb itself ran the RT-PCR reads through MiXCR, one entry per CDR3 protein. The data hold 500,000 to 600,000 distinct CDR3 sequences, with 14% observed a single time. Trimming left V 5 bases short and J 0 bases short, with 5 bases between. Germline V gives CDR1 SGHNT, CDR2 YENEEA. There are 13 residues in the CDR3. This TCR was sampled from a man aged 50-59 years who received an inactivated influenza vaccine. The chain recombines TRBV11-3 with TRBJ2-1; D is perhaps TRBD2 (5 bases). Sequences were derived from PBMCs from blood, sampled 11 to 12 days after vaccination. For the CDR3, the DNA is TGTGCCAGCAGCGAGGGCTCCTACAATGAGCAGTTCTTC. It encodes CASSEGSYNEQFF.